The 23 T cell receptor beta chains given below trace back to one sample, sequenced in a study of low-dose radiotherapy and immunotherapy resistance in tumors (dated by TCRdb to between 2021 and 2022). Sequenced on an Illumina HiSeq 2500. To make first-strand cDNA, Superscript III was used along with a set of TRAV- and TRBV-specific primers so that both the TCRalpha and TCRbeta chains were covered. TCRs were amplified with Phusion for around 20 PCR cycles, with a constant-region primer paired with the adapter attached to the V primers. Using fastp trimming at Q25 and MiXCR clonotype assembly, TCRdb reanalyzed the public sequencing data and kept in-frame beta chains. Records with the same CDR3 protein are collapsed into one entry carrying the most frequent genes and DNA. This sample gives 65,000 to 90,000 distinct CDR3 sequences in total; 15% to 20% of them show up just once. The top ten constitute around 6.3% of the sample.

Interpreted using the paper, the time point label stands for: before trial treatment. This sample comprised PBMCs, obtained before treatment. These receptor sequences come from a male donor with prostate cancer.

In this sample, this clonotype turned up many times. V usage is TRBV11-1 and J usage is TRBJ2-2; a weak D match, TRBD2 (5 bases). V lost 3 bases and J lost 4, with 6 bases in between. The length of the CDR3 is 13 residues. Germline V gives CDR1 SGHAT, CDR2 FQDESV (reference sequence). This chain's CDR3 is CASSFRGTGELFF. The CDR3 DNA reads TGTGCCAGCAGCTTTCGGGGCACCGGGGAGCTGTTTTTT.

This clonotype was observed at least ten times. The chain's CDR3 is CASSLAGTSGRNEQFF. The CDR3 DNA reads TGTGCCAGCAGTTTAGCGGGGACTAGCGGGAGGAATGAGCAGTTCTTC. The V call is TRBV12-3 or TRBV12-4, the J call TRBJ2-1; TRBD2 matches at 15 bases. The CDR3 runs 16 residues. V gave up 0 bases and J gave up 7 bases; unmatched junction bases: 1.

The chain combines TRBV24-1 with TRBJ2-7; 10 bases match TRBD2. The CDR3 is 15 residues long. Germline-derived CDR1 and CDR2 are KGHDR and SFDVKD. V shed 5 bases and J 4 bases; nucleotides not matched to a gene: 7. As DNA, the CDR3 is TGTGCCACCAGTGGGACTAGCGGAGGAAAATACGAGCAGTACTTC. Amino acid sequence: CATSGTSGGKYEQYF.

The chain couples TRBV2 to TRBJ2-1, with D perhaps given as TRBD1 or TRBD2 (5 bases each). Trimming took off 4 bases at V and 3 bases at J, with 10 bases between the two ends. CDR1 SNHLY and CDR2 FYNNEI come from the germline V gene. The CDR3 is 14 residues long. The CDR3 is CASSGGTVYNEQFF. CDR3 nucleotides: TGTGCCAGCAGTGGAGGGACGGTCTACAATGAGCAGTTCTTC.

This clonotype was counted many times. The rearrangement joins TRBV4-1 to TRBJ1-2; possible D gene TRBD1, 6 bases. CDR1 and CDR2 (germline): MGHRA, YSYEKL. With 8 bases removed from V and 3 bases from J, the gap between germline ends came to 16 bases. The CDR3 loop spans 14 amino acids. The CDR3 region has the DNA TGCGCCAGCTCTACGCCCGGGACACACTATGGCTACACCTTC. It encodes CASSTPGTHYGYTF.

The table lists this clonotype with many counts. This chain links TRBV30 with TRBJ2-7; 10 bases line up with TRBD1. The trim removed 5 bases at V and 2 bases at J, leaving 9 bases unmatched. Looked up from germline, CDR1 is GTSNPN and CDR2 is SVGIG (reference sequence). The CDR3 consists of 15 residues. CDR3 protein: CAWATGQGTTYEQYF. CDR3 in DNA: TGTGCCTGGGCGACGGGACAGGGGACGACCTACGAGCAGTACTTC.

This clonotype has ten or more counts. The DNA of the CDR3 is TGCGCCAGCAGCTTTTTACCGGGCACGAACACCGGGGAGCTGTTTTTT. This translates into CASSFLPGTNTGELFF. This chain links TRBV5-1 with TRBJ2-2; D not resolved. Germline V gene lookup returns CDR1 SGHRS and CDR2 YFSETQ. Between the trimmed V and J ends, which lost 2 bases and 0 bases, there was a span of 11 bases. The CDR3 sequence is 16 residues long.

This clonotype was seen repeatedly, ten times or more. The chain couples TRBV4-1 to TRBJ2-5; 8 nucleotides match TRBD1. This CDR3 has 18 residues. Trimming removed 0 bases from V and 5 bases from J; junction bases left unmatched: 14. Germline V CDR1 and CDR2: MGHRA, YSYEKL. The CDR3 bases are TGCGCCAGCAGCCAAGAATCGAGGTCAGGGGGCTTGGGGGAGACCCAGTACTTC. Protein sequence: CASSQESRSGGLGETQYF.

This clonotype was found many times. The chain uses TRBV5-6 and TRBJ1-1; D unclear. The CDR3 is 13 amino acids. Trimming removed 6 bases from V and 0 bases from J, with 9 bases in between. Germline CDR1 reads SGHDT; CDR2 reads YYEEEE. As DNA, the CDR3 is TGTGCCAGCACCCTGGACCTGAACACTGAAGCTTTCTTT. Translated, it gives CASTLDLNTEAFF.

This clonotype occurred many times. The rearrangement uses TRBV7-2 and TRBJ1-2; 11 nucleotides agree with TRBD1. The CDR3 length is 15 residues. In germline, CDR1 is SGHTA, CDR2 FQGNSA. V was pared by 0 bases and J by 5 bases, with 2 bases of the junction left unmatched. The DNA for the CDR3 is TGTGCCAGCAGCTTAGCGGGACAGGGGGAGTATGGCTACACCTTC. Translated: CASSLAGQGEYGYTF.

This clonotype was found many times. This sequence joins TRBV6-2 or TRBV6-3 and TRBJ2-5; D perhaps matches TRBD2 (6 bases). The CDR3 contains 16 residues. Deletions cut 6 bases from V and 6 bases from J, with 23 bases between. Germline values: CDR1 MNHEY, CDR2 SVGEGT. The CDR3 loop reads CASSTSGYSGPQTQYF. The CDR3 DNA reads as TGTGCCAGCAGCACTTCCGGGTATAGCGGACCCCAGACCCAGTACTTC.

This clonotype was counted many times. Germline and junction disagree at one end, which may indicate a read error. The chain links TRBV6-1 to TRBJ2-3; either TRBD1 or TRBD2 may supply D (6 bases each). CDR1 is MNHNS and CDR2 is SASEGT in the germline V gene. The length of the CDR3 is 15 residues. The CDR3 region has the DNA TGTGCCAGCAGGGAAGACTGGGGGGCCCCAGATACGCAGTATTTT. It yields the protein CASREDWGAPDTQYF.

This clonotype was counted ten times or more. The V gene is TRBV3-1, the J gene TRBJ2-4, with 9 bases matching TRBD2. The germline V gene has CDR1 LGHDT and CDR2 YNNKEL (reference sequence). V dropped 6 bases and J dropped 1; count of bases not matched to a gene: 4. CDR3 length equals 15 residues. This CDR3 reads CASRNSGSAKNIQYF. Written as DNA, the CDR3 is TGTGCCAGCAGGAATAGCGGGAGTGCCAAAAACATTCAGTACTTC.

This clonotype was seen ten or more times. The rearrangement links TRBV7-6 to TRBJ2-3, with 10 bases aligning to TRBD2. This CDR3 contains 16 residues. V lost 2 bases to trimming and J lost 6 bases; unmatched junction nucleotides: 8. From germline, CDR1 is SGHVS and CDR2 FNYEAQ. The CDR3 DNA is TGTGCCAGCAGCTTATTCAGCGGGGGGGCTTCGGATACGCAGTATTTT. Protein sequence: CASSLFSGGASDTQYF.

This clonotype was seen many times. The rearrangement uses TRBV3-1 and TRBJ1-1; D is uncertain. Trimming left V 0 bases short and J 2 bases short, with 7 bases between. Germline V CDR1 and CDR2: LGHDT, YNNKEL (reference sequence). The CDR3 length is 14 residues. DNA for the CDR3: TGTGCCAGCAGCCAAGAGGCCAGAAACACTGAAGCTTTCTTT. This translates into CASSQEARNTEAFF.

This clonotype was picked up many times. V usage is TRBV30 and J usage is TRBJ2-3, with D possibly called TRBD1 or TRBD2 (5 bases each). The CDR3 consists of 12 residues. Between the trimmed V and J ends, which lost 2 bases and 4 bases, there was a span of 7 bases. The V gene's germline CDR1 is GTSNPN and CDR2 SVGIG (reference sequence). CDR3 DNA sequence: TGTGCCTGGAGTAGGGACGCAGATACGCAGTATTTT. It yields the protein CAWSRDADTQYF.

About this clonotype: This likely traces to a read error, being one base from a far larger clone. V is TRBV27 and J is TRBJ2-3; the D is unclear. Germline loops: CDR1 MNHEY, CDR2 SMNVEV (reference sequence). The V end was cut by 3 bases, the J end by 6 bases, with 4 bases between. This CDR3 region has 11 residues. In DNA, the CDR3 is TGTGCCAGCAGTTTTGGGGATACGCAGTATTTT. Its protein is CASSFGDTQYF.

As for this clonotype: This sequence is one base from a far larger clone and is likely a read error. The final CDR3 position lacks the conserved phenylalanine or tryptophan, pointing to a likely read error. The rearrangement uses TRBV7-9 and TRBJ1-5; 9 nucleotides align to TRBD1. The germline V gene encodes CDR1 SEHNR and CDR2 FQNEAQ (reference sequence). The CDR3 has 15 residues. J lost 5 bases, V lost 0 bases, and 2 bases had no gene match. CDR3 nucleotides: TGTGCCAGCAGCTTAGCCGACAGGGGGTATCAGCCCCAGCATCTT. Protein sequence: CASSLADRGYQPQHL.

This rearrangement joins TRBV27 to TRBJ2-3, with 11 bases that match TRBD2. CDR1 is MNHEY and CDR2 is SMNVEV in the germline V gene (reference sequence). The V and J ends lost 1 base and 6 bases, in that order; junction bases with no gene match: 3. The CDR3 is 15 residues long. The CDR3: CASSLYSGRVDTQYF. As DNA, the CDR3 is TGTGCCAGCAGTTTATATAGCGGGAGGGTGGATACGCAGTATTTT.

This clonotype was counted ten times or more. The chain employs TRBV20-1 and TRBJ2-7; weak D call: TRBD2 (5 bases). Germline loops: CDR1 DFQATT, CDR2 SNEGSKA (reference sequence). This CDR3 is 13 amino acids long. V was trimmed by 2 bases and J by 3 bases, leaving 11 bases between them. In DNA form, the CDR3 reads TGCAGTGCTAGACCCCACGGGGTCTACGAGCAGTACTTC. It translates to CSARPHGVYEQYF.

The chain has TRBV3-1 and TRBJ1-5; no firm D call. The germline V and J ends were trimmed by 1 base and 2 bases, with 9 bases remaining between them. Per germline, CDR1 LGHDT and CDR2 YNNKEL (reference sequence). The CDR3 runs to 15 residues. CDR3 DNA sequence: TGTGCCAGCAGCCAAGGGTCCTGGGGCAATCAGCCCCAGCATTTT. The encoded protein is CASSQGSWGNQPQHF.

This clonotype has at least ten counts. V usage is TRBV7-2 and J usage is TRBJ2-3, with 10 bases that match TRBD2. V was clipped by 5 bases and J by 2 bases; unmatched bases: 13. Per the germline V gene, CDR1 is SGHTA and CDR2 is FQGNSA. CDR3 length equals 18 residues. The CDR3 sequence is CASSQIAGGQPFTDTQYF. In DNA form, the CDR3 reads TGTGCCAGCAGCCAAATAGCGGGAGGTCAACCATTCACAGATACGCAGTATTTT.

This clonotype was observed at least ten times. Here the CDR3 reads CASSSEPSYEQYF. CDR3 DNA: TGTGCCAGCAGCTCTGAACCCTCCTACGAGCAGTACTTC. This chain links TRBV7-9 with TRBJ2-7; no clear D. The V end lost 4 bases, the J end lost 0 bases, and 7 bases lay between the germline ends. Germline V lookup: CDR1 SEHNR, CDR2 FQNEAQ (reference sequence). There are 13 residues in the CDR3.